A selection of T cell receptor beta chains follows, all from one sample in a study of graft-versus-host responses after intestinal transplantation. Measured with immunoSEQ multiplex PCR; TCRdb has only the in-frame clones, and not every one. Found here are over 45,000 clones, roughly 90% of them singletons; the top ten hold 1.5% to 2%. This specimen was PBMCs, taken 26 days after transplant. The receptors originated from a human patient who received an intestinal transplant, so some T cells may come from the graft donor. CDR3s include the opening cysteine and the closing phenylalanine or tryptophan.

v_call: TRBV4-3
j_call: TRBJ2-2
cdr3_length: 15
cdr3_aa: CASSPATGNTGELFF

v_call: TRBV2
j_call: TRBJ2-7
cdr3_length: 15
cdr3_aa: CASIDPTGGTLGAFF

v_call: TRBV5-1
j_call: TRBJ1-2
cdr3_length: 13
cdr3_aa: CASTPGLLYGYTF

v_call: TRBV2
j_call: TRBJ1-1
cdr3_length: 16
cdr3_aa: CASREDSSNMNTEAFF

v_call: TRBV5-1
j_call: TRBJ1-5
cdr3_length: 14
cdr3_aa: CASSLGSEYQPQHF

v_call: TRBV7-3
j_call: TRBJ1-1
cdr3_length: 15
cdr3_aa: CASSLFGTKNTEAFF

v_call: TRBV5-1
j_call: TRBJ1-4
cdr3_length: 17
cdr3_aa: CASSRTGTALHDEKLFF

v_call: TRBV5-5
j_call: TRBJ1-1
cdr3_length: 16
cdr3_aa: CASSSAGTGGNTEAFF

v_call: TRBV27
j_call: TRBJ2-7
cdr3_length: 21
cdr3_aa: CASSLLRLVGGGNLSWPEQYF

v_call: TRBV7-9
j_call: TRBJ1-2
cdr3_length: 13
cdr3_aa: CASSSTGDYGYTF

v_call: TRBV5-4
j_call: TRBJ1-1
cdr3_length: 15
cdr3_aa: CASSPDGWGGGEAFF

v_call: TRBV4-3
j_call: TRBJ1-5
cdr3_length: 15
cdr3_aa: CASSQDHREGQPQHF

v_call: TRBV5-6
j_call: TRBJ1-2
cdr3_length: 15
cdr3_aa: CASSSGGGTNYGYTF

v_call: TRBV29-1
j_call: TRBJ1-1
cdr3_length: 13
cdr3_aa: CSAAGTANTEAFF

v_call: TRBV11-2
j_call: TRBJ1-2
cdr3_length: 14
cdr3_aa: CASSHQGFIYGYTF